The clone carrying this T cell receptor beta chain has more than one count but fewer than ten. Antigen: not known. With 60 Vbeta and 13 Jbeta primers, the PCR was carried out. The data were produced by immunoSEQ multiplex PCR, yet TCRdb's version contains in-frame clones alone and is incomplete. The sample holds about 140,000 clones; around 66% are singletons and the top ten take 6.5%. Nominally healthy donors were sampled, though unrecorded immune exposures were likely. The sample comes from a study of cytomegalovirus exposure and HLA in healthy donors. Study results and caveats: DRB1 showed the most TCR associations and HLA-C the fewest in a later analysis, as rates varied by HLA locus. A later analysis appeared to link common viral pathogens to several of the most significant clusters. Most CMV-associated TCR beta chains were later found to appear HLA-restricted.

This CDR3 has 15 amino acids. V lost 4 bases, J lost 3 bases, and 16 bases lay in between. Per germline, CDR1 LNHDA and CDR2 SQIVND (reference sequence). The J gene is TRBJ2-7, the V gene TRBV19; perhaps TRBD1 as D (6 bases). This clonotype originated in a woman aged 55 to 70 in good health and CMV-seronegative. The sequencing input was PBMCs. CDR3 nucleotide sequence: TGTGCCAGTAGTAACCTCCACGACAGGTTCTACGAGCAGTACTTC. This codes for CASSNLHDRFYEQYF.